This T cell receptor (beta chain) was recovered during a study of T-cell memory formation after mild COVID-19. The length of the CDR3 is 17 residues. The germline CDR1 and CDR2 sequences are MGHDK and SYGVNS. The V segment lost 1 base and the J segment 0 bases; nucleotides outside the gene matches: 7. The sample holds one count of this clonotype. Its antigen is unknown. Study conclusions and caveats: The main location of contracting CD4+ clones was CM and EM, and that of contracting CD8+ clones was EMRA.

UMIs and sample barcodes were carried by the TCR alpha and TCR beta cDNA libraries that 5'RACE produced using constant-segment primers. Each CDR3 protein is one row after TCRdb ran MiXCR on the 5' RACE reads. The sample has some 210,000 distinct CDR3 sequences, around 26% seen once. The receptor was derived from an adult woman who had mild COVID-19 (a few samples of this study predate the infection). Cell type and time point are not known. The sample taken for sequencing was PBMCs or a T cell subset sorted from them (not recorded which). The chain couples TRBV25-1 to TRBJ2-7, with 9 bases aligning to TRBD1. CDR3: CASSELIKGQGSYEQYF. The CDR3 nucleotides are TGTGCCAGCAGTGAATTGATTAAGGGACAGGGCTCCTACGAGCAGTACTTC.